This T cell receptor (beta chain) appears in the sequencing data of a study of tumor T cells in aggressive B-cell lymphoma (dated by TCRdb to the late 2010s). The CDR3 spans 13 residues, from the cysteine through the phenylalanine. The entry retains the CDR3 DNA only, 39 bases that are in frame from base 1. Reading the germline V gene gives CDR1 SGHAT and CDR2 FQNNGV. Cut back by 0 bases and 7 bases, the V and J ends lie 9 bases apart. In regard to this clone: It has no known antigen specificity. No much larger clone is present one base from it, and per-base qualities are unavailable.

Libraries were constructed by the immunoSEQ multiplex PCR assay. What TCRdb holds here is the immuneACCESS table cut down to in-frame rearrangements. Part of the clones is not present; checked against another copy, under half of the missing clones reflect an unresolved V gene, and the others are unexplained. The sample table lists about 3,300 clones, around nine tenths of them with a count of one. Together, the top ten hold around 6.1% of the sample. This sequence uses TRBV11-2 and TRBJ1-1, and possibly TRBD1, on 6 matching bases. Specimen: tumor tissue. The receptor comes from an adult with diffuse large B cell lymphoma. The sequenced DNA: TGTGCCAGCAGCTTAGAAAGGACAGATGAAGCTTTCTTT. It translates as CASSLERTDEAFF.